Below, 26 T cell receptor beta chains from the same sample are listed, as sequenced in a study of early T cells in non-severe SARS-CoV-2 infection. Each CDR3 protein gets one entry after TCRdb re-called the 5' RACE reads with MiXCR. This table has more than 70,000 distinct CDR3 sequences, about 13% appearing once. The specimen was whole blood. These TCRs come from an adult who was a healthcare worker with PCR-confirmed SARS-CoV-2 infection or an uninfected control (not recorded which).

This clonotype was recorded a few times. This sequence joins TRBV7-3 and TRBJ2-2, with a tentative D call TRBD2 (6 bases). Deletions cut 3 bases from V and 1 base from J, with 12 bases between. The CDR3 runs 16 residues. Germline CDR1 and CDR2: SGHTA and FQGTGA. The CDR3 loop reads CASSLTGTVNTGELFF. The CDR3 DNA sequence: TGTGCCAGCAGCTTGACCGGGACTGTGAACACCGGGGAGCTGTTTTTT.

This clonotype has a handful of counts. The chain links TRBV3-1 to TRBJ2-7; no firm D call. Trimming cost V 4 bases and J 3 bases, with 10 bases left between them. Germline V CDR1 and CDR2: LGHDT, YNNKEL (reference sequence). This CDR3 is built from 13 residues. CDR3 coding DNA: TGTGCCAGCAGCCGAGGCCAGAGCTACGAGCAGTACTTC. Translating gives CASSRGQSYEQYF.

This clonotype has a handful of counts. The J gene is TRBJ1-2, the V gene TRBV7-9; D uncertain. CDR3 length equals 10 residues. Germline CDR1 is SEHNR and CDR2 is FQNEAQ (reference sequence). The V end lost 5 bases, the J end lost 5 bases, and 3 bases lay between the germline ends. CDR3 bases: TGTGCCAGCAGCAATTATGGCTACACCTTC. It yields the protein CASSNYGYTF.

The rearrangement links TRBV6-4 to TRBJ2-3, with no clear D. The CDR3 is 13 residues long. CDR1 is MRHNA and CDR2 is SNTAGT in the germline V gene. The V end lost 4 bases, the J end lost 2 bases, and 7 bases lay between the germline ends. The CDR3 DNA sequence: TGTGCCAGCAGTGTGGGAATCACAGATACGCAGTATTTT. The encoded protein is CASSVGITDTQYF.

This clonotype was observed a few times. CDR3 nucleotide sequence: TGTGCCAGCAGTGGCCCATATGGCTACACCTTC. This codes for CASSGPYGYTF. The genes are TRBV28 and TRBJ1-2; D unresolved. The germline V gene encodes CDR1 MDHEN and CDR2 SYDVKM. The CDR3 is made up of 11 amino acids. Trimming shortened V by 5 bases and J by 5 bases, and 6 bases separated the two germline ends.

There are a few counts of this clonotype. The chain carries TRBV7-2 and TRBJ2-7; TRBD1 might be the D (6 bases). V gave up 2 bases and J gave up 2 bases, with 10 bases separating them. Germline assignment: CDR1 SGHTA and CDR2 FQGNSA. This CDR3 is 14 amino acids long. This CDR3 is CASSLYGQPYEQYF. The CDR3 DNA reads as TGTGCCAGCAGCTTATACGGACAGCCCTACGAGCAGTACTTC.

Notes on this clonotype: A much larger clone differs by one base, so this may be a read error. The chain couples TRBV6-1 to TRBJ2-2; D possibly corresponds to TRBD2 (5 bases). The CDR3 contains 11 residues. The germline CDR1 and CDR2 sequences are MNHNS and SASEGT. DNA of the CDR3: TGTGCCAGCAGTGCCCCCGGGGTGCTGTTTTTT. This gives the protein CASSAPGVLFF.

The chain couples TRBV11-2 to TRBJ2-1; TRBD1 is a possible D gene (6 bases). Germline CDR1 SGHAT, CDR2 FQNNGV. Trimming removed 3 bases at V and 4 bases at J, with 7 bases between. The CDR3 extends over 13 amino acids. In nucleotides, the CDR3 is TGTGCCAGCAGCTTTCAGGGGTACAATGAGCAGTTCTTC. This translates into CASSFQGYNEQFF.

This clonotype has more than one count but fewer than ten. V is TRBV4-1 and J is TRBJ1-1; D is unresolved. Trimming pared 3 bases from V and 3 bases from J, leaving 11 bases between. This CDR3 is 14 amino acids long. Germline lookup yields CDR1 MGHRA and CDR2 YSYEKL. The CDR3 loop is CASSHFIRDTEAFF. The CDR3 DNA is TGCGCCAGCAGCCATTTTATCAGAGACACTGAAGCTTTCTTT.

This clonotype was seen many times. The CDR3 nucleotides are TGTGCCAGCAGGGCAGGGGGGAACACCGGGGAGCTGTTTTTT. Its protein is CASRAGGNTGELFF. V usage is TRBV6-6 and J usage is TRBJ2-2; TRBD1 aligns across 7 bases. The CDR3 runs to 14 residues. Germline loops: CDR1 MNHNY, CDR2 SVGAGI (reference sequence). Trimming removed 6 bases from V and 1 base from J; junction bases left unmatched: 2.

The V gene is TRBV19, the J gene TRBJ1-5, with D uncertain. Germline values: CDR1 LNHDA, CDR2 SQIVND (reference sequence). The CDR3 sequence is 15 residues long. Trimming took off 4 bases at V and 5 bases at J, with 15 bases between the two ends. CDR3 region: CASSNPDGLDQPQHF. CDR3 nucleotides: TGTGCCAGTAGTAACCCGGACGGGTTAGATCAGCCCCAGCATTTT.

The rearrangement uses TRBV7-2 and TRBJ2-4, with a weak D call TRBD1 (5 bases). Trimming shortened V by 5 bases and J by 4 bases, and 15 bases separated the two germline ends. The CDR3 length is 15 residues. The germline gives CDR1 SGHTA, CDR2 FQGNSA. The CDR3 protein is CASSTITTDKNIQYF. CDR3 coding DNA: TGTGCCAGCAGCACTATCACGACAGATAAAAACATTCAGTACTTC.

The chain employs TRBV30 and TRBJ1-5; TRBD1 might be the D (6 bases). Germline V gives CDR1 GTSNPN, CDR2 SVGIG (reference sequence). The CDR3 has 13 residues. Trimming cost V 0 bases and J 5 bases, with 8 bases left between them. The CDR3 loop reads CAWSVQGYQPQHF. CDR3 sequence (DNA): TGTGCCTGGAGTGTACAGGGTTATCAGCCCCAGCATTTT.

This clonotype was observed at least ten times. The gene calls are TRBV5-1 and TRBJ2-1; the match to TRBD2 covers 16 bases. With V trimmed by 4 bases and J by 8 bases, 9 bases remained unmatched. CDR1 is SGHRS, CDR2 YFSETQ, per germline. The CDR3 runs 17 residues. The CDR3 sequence is CASSPPGLAGGQHEQFF. CDR3 sequence (DNA): TGCGCCAGCAGCCCGCCGGGACTAGCGGGGGGGCAGCATGAGCAGTTCTTC.

CDR3 in amino acids: CASSRPSSYNEQFF. The CDR3 bases are TGTGCCAGCAGCCGACCCAGCTCCTACAATGAGCAGTTCTTC. The chain has TRBV6-5 and TRBJ2-1; D is unresolved. The CDR3 runs to 14 residues. CDR1 is MNHEY, CDR2 SVGAGI, per germline. V lost 6 bases and J 0 bases, leaving 9 bases between the germline ends.

This clonotype was recorded at least ten times. The chain uses TRBV7-9 and TRBJ1-6; TRBD1 matches at 8 bases. J lost 9 bases, V lost 5 bases, and 6 bases had no gene match. This CDR3 region has 14 residues. The germline CDR1 and CDR2 sequences are SEHNR and FQNEAQ (reference sequence). The CDR3 sequence is CASSLRQGSSPLHF. The CDR3 region has the DNA TGTGCCAGCAGCCTCCGACAGGGGAGTTCACCCCTCCACTTT. The full variable domain, with the rest looked up from reference TRBV7-9 and TRBJ1-6, is DTGVSQNPRHKITKRGQNVTFRCDPISEHNRLYWYRQTLGQGPEFLTYFQNEAQLEKSRLLSDRFSAERPKGSFSTLEIQRTEQGDSAMYLCASSLRQGSSPLHFGNGTRLTVT.

This clonotype was observed a handful of times. This chain uses TRBV24-1 with TRBJ2-7, with 7 bases matching TRBD1. CDR1 and CDR2 (germline): KGHDR, SFDVKD. V was pared by 4 bases and J by 7 bases, with 9 bases of the junction left unmatched. This CDR3 comprises 14 residues. CDR3 residues: CATSDSGTDGEQYF. The DNA for the CDR3 is TGTGCCACCAGTGACTCAGGGACAGATGGGGAGCAGTACTTC.

This clonotype was counted at least ten times. The J gene is TRBJ2-2, the V gene TRBV7-9; 10 nucleotides agree with TRBD1. V was clipped by 11 bases and J by 0 bases; unmatched bases: 6. Germline-derived CDR1 and CDR2 are SEHNR and FQNEAQ (reference sequence). The CDR3 has 15 residues. In nucleotides, the CDR3 is TGTGCCGGACAGGGGGATTTTACGAACACCGGGGAGCTGTTTTTT. It codes for CAGQGDFTNTGELFF.

In its sample, this clonotype was seen a few times. The rearrangement uses TRBV6-1 and TRBJ2-7; 9 bases fit TRBD1. Unmatched junction bases numbered 7, after V lost 7 bases and J lost 6 bases. This CDR3 is 13 amino acids long. In germline, CDR1 is MNHNS, CDR2 SASEGT. CDR3 sequence (DNA): TGTGCCAGCATGGCCGGGACAGGGAGCGAGCAGTACTTC. Its protein is CASMAGTGSEQYF.

This clonotype showed up just a few times. V and J are TRBV20-1 and TRBJ2-7, with D perhaps TRBD2 (6 bases). The germline V gene encodes CDR1 DFQATT and CDR2 SNEGSKA (reference sequence). The CDR3 extends over 13 amino acids. V lost 5 bases and J lost 0, with 11 bases in between. CDR3 sequence: CSALTRSSYEQYF. The CDR3 DNA is TGCAGTGCTCTGACTAGGAGCTCCTACGAGCAGTACTTC.

There are a few counts of this clonotype. The CDR3 region is CSASLYNEQFF. In nucleotides, the CDR3 is TGCAGTGCTAGTCTTTACAATGAGCAGTTCTTC. This chain uses TRBV20-1 with TRBJ2-1; D is unresolved. Looked up from germline, CDR1 is DFQATT and CDR2 is SNEGSKA (reference sequence). V gave up 3 bases and J gave up 4 bases, with 4 bases separating them. The CDR3 has 11 residues.

V usage is TRBV5-1 and J usage is TRBJ2-3; 8 bases agree with TRBD2. The CDR3 runs 15 residues. CDR1 is SGHRS and CDR2 is YFSETQ in the germline V gene. Trimming at V came to 0 bases and at J to 5 bases, leaving 5 bases not matched to a gene. The chain's CDR3 is CASSLGAGEEDTQYF. In DNA form, the CDR3 reads TGCGCCAGCAGCTTGGGAGCGGGGGAGGAAGATACGCAGTATTTT. Based on the CDR3 plus reference TRBV5-1 and TRBJ2-3, the full variable domain is KAGVTQTPRYLIKTRGQQVTLSCSPISGHRSVSWYQQTPGQGLQFLFEYFSETQRNKGNFPGRFSGRQFSNSRSEMNVSTLELGDSALYLCASSLGAGEEDTQYFGPGTRLTVL.

The sample holds a few counts of this clonotype. The V gene is TRBV15, the J gene TRBJ2-2; D ambiguous. The germline gives CDR1 LNHNV, CDR2 YYDKDF (reference sequence). V dropped 3 bases and J dropped 5 bases, with 7 bases sitting between them. This CDR3 spans 13 amino acids. The CDR3 nucleotides read TGTGCCACCAGCAGGGGCCTAACCGGGGAGCTGTTTTTT. Protein sequence: CATSRGLTGELFF.

A few counts support this clonotype. The chain uses TRBV28 and TRBJ2-5; D remains ambiguous. Germline V gene lookup returns CDR1 MDHEN and CDR2 SYDVKM. V lost 10 bases and J lost 7, with 16 bases in between. The length of the CDR3 is 12 residues. In DNA form, the CDR3 reads TGTGCCACCAGGTGGGATTCGGGGACCCAGTACTTC. This translates into CATRWDSGTQYF.

This chain connects TRBV28 to TRBJ2-5; TRBD1 agrees at 9 bases. Losses at the gene ends were 3 bases for V and 1 base for J; bases not matched to a gene: 9. CDR1 and CDR2 from the germline V gene are MDHEN and SYDVKM. The CDR3 loop spans 17 amino acids. The CDR3 DNA reads as TGTGCCAGCAGTTTGAATTACCGGGACAGGGTCCAAGAGACCCAGTACTTC. This codes for CASSLNYRDRVQETQYF.

This clonotype was seen a handful of times. The J gene is TRBJ2-2, the V gene TRBV4-3; TRBD1 or TRBD2 may be the D gene (6 bases each). Per the germline V gene, CDR1 is LGHNA and CDR2 is YSLEER. Trimming stripped 4 bases from V and 5 bases from J, with 14 bases between. CDR3 length: 15 residues. The DNA of the CDR3 is TGCGCCAGCAGCCGTGGGGGGCTGGGGACCGGGGAGCTGTTTTTT. This encodes CASSRGGLGTGELFF.